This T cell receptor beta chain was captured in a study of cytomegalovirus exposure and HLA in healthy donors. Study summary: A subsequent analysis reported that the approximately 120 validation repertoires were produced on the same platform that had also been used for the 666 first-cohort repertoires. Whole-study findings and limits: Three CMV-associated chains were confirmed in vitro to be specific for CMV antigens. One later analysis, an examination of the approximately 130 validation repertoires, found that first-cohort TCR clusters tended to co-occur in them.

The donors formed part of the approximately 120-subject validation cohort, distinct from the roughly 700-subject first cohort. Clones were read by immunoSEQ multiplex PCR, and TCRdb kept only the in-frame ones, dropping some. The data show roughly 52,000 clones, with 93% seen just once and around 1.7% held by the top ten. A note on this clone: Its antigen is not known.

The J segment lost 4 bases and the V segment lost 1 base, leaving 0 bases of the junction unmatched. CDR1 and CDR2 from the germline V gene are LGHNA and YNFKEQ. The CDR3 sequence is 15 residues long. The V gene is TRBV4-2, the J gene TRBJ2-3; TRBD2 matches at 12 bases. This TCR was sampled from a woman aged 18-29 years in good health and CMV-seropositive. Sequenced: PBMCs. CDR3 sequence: CASSQASGGADTQYF. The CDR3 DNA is TGTGCCAGCAGCCAAGCTAGCGGGGGGGCAGATACGCAGTATTTT.